The entry below describes one T cell receptor beta chain. Its antigen is unidentified. Assay used: immunoSEQ multiplex PCR; TCRdb lists only in-frame clones, some missing. Counted here are some 12,000 clones, about 86% occurring once; the ten biggest clones make up about 7.8%. The source of the sample is a study of tumor-infiltrating lymphocytes in localized non-small cell lung cancer. On the study more broadly: Patients included smokers and never-smokers with various histologies, some sampled after neoadjuvant chemotherapy.

Regarding the study as a whole: TCRbeta sequencing showed higher T cell infiltration in tumors than uninvolved lung. Not all patients were TCR sequenced, owing to tissue quantity.

The CDR3 spans 13 residues. Germline CDR1 and CDR2: SGHVS and FNYEAQ. Germline trimming cut 6 bases from V and 4 bases from J; bases unmatched to any gene: 4. The specimen was uninvolved lung tissue not adjacent to the tumor. The chain combines TRBV7-6 with TRBJ1-1, with TRBD1 matching over 8 bases. The receptor's source is a human donor with non-small cell lung cancer. This chain's CDR3 is CASSKDRVTEAFF. CDR3 sequence (DNA): TGTGCCAGCAGTAAGGACAGGGTCACTGAAGCTTTCTTT.